This is a list of T cell receptor beta chains from one sample in a study of blood T cells in healthy people across ages. Via MiXCR, TCRdb re-called the 5' RACE reads, giving one row per CDR3 protein. The sample holds 750,000 to 950,000 distinct CDR3 sequences, about 53% seen once. Source material: blood. Every receptor here comes from a man aged 80 or over in good health. Each CDR3 is given with its conserved first and last residue. A D gene is named only where the DNA matches it firmly. Where a row states a size, it is once, few, many or the class of an expanded clone; other rows omit it.

v_call	d_call	j_call	clone_size	cdr3_aa	cdr3_nt
TRBV28	-	TRBJ2-3	-	CASSPGGTPDTQYF	TGTGCCAGCAGCCCCGGAGGGACCCCGGATACGCAGTATTTT
TRBV28	-	TRBJ2-4	-	CASSPRWRGNIQYF	TGTGCCAGCAGTCCCCGATGGCGGGGAAACATTCAGTACTTC
TRBV5-1	TRBD1	TRBJ1-1	-	CASSQDPDRIEAFF	TGCGCCAGCAGCCAGGACCCGGACAGGATCGAAGCTTTCTTT
TRBV5-1	-	TRBJ2-7	few	CASSLAPSSSYEQYF	TGCGCCAGCAGCTTGGCCCCTTCGAGTTCCTACGAGCAGTACTTC
TRBV5-1	-	TRBJ2-4	-	CASSLEGAKTIQYF	TGCGCCAGCAGCTTGGAAGGGGCCAAAACCATTCAGTACTTC
TRBV12-3/TRBV12-4	TRBD1	TRBJ2-7	-	CASSRGTGGIEQYF	TGTGCCAGCAGTCGAGGGACAGGGGGGATAGAGCAGTACTTC
TRBV10-3	TRBD2	TRBJ2-1	-	CAISDSGSGAEQFF	TGTGCCATCAGCGATAGCGGGAGTGGTGCTGAGCAGTTCTTC
TRBV5-1	TRBD2	TRBJ2-5	-	CASSRPGLAPETQYF	TGCGCCAGCAGCAGGCCGGGACTAGCGCCAGAGACCCAGTACTTC
TRBV5-1	-	TRBJ1-1	-	CASSLGQSKGGNTEAFF	TGCGCCAGCAGCTTGGGACAGTCAAAGGGAGGGAACACTGAAGCTTTCTTT
TRBV28	-	TRBJ2-7	-	CASRTWGEQYF	TGTGCCAGCCGAACATGGGGCGAGCAGTACTTC
TRBV7-9	TRBD1	TRBJ2-1	-	CASSLRGTGVNNEQFF	TGTGCCAGCAGCCTCCGAGGGACAGGGGTTAACAATGAGCAGTTCTTC
TRBV20-1	-	TRBJ2-6	-	CSARDRTGGSGANVLTF	TGCAGTGCTAGAGATCGAACAGGTGGATCTGGGGCCAACGTCCTGACTTTC
TRBV3-1	TRBD2	TRBJ2-2	-	CASRLAGQTGELFF	TGTGCCAGCAGACTAGCGGGTCAAACCGGGGAGCTGTTTTTT